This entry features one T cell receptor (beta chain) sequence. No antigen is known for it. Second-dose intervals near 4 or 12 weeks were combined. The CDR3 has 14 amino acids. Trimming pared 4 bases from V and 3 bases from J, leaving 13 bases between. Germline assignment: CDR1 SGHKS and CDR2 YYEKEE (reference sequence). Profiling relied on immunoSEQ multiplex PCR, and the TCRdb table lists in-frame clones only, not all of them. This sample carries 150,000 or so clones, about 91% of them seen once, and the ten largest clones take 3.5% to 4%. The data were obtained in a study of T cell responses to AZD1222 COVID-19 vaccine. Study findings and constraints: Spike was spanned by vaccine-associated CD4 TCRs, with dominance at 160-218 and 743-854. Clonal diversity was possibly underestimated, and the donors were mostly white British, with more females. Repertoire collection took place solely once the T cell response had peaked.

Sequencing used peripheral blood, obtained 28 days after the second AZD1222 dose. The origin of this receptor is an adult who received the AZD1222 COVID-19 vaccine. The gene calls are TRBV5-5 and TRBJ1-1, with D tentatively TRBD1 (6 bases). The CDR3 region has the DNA TGTGCCAGCAGCCGAACAGGGTTGGACACTGAAGCTTTCTTT. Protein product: CASSRTGLDTEAFF.